Listed below are T cell receptor beta chains from one sample, sequenced in a study of OX40 agonist ivuxolimab in advanced cancers. Clones were sequenced by immunoSEQ multiplex PCR, and TCRdb holds only the in-frame ones, with some missing. The sample includes 70,000 to 80,000 clones, about nine tenths of them seen just once. Specimen: CD4+ or CD8+ T cells sorted from blood, collected in a trial of the OX40 agonist ivuxolimab. The receptors come from an adult with an advanced solid tumor such as melanoma, head and neck, liver or kidney cancer. CDR3s include the opening cysteine and the closing phenylalanine or tryptophan. Fields, in order: V gene, clone size, D gene, J gene, CDR3 DNA, CDR3 protein. A D gene is named only where the DNA matches it firmly. A row's size may be missing; if present it is once, few, many or a size class.

TRBV28	.	TRBD2	TRBJ2-7	TGTGCCAGCAGCGTGACTAGCGGCCGTGTCAGCTCCTACGAGCAGTACTTC	CASSVTSGRVSSYEQYF
TRBV30	once	TRBD1	TRBJ2-5	TGTGCCTGGAGTGGGGGACAGGGAAGGACCCAGTACTTC	CAWSGGQGRTQYF
TRBV10-2	.	.	TRBJ2-3	TGCGCCAGCGGGGGGTACGGGAGTCTCACAGATACGCAGTATTTT	CASGGYGSLTDTQYF
TRBV6-5	.	TRBD1	TRBJ2-3	TGTGCCAGCACCCCTTTGGACAGGGCCTTAAGGGTGCAGTATTTT	CASTPLDRALRVQYF
TRBV18	.	.	TRBJ1-2	TGTGCCAGCTCACCAGCAGGGGCTCCTAACTATGGCTACACCTTC	CASSPAGAPNYGYTF
TRBV6-5	.	.	TRBJ2-3	TGTGCCAGCAGTCGCAGCACCCTCACAGATACGCAGTATTTT	CASSRSTLTDTQYF
TRBV28	once	.	TRBJ2-7	TGTGCCAGCTCGGAGGGGCCTTTCTACGAGCAGTACTTC	CASSEGPFYEQYF
TRBV2	.	TRBD2	TRBJ2-1	TGTGCCAGCAGTGAAAAAAACGGGGGGTCCTATAATGAGCAGTTCTTC	CASSEKNGGSYNEQFF
TRBV7-8	once	.	TRBJ1-1	TGTGCCAGCAGCTTAGCCTCAGAAGCTTTCTTT	CASSLASEAFF
TRBV9	.	.	TRBJ2-4	TGTGCCAGCAGCGTTGCGGGGGCGGACATTCAGTACTTC	CASSVAGADIQYF